The 2 T cell receptor beta chains in this list originate from one sample, sequenced in a study of T cell repertoires in cytomegalovirus infection (dated by TCRdb to between 2018 and 2021). Reading the label with the study, this specimen's treatment or condition is: in vitro stimulation with specific CMV peptide epitopes to enrich CMV-specific T cells. These TCRs' antigens remain unknown. The listed sequencing device is Illumina HiSeq 1500. TCRdb reprocessing: public reads trimmed at Q25 with fastp, clones called with MiXCR, in-frame beta chains kept. Each entry is one CDR3 protein sequence, shown with its most common DNA and genes. A total of about 890,000 distinct CDR3 sequences appear in this sample, around 30% of them only once. The ten largest make up more than 13% of the sample. Specimen: cultured CD8+ T cells from PBMCs, collected from culture after CMV antigen stimulation. Every receptor here comes from a human donor in good health (CMV status not recorded). Some clones in this sample may be carry-over from other donors' samples.

The table lists this clonotype with a few counts. V gene TRBV7-6 combines with J gene TRBJ1-2, with 7 bases that match TRBD1. The trim removed 4 bases at V and 7 bases at J, leaving 12 bases unmatched. The CDR3 is 15 amino acids. Germline CDR1 is SGHVS and CDR2 is FNYEAQ. The CDR3 sequence: CASSSAGQLLFGYTF. The CDR3 DNA reads as TGTGCCAGCAGCTCCGCGGGACAGCTCCTCTTTGGCTACACCTTC.

This clonotype was observed a handful of times. The chain combines TRBV6-1 with TRBJ2-2; TRBD2 is a possible D gene (5 bases). Trimming removed 6 bases from V and 6 bases from J, with 17 bases in between. CDR1 and CDR2 from the germline V gene are MNHNS and SASEGT. The CDR3 has 15 residues. CDR3 residues: CASRLPGTSAGELFF. As DNA, the CDR3 is TGTGCCAGCAGATTACCGGGAACTTCGGCCGGGGAGCTGTTTTTT.